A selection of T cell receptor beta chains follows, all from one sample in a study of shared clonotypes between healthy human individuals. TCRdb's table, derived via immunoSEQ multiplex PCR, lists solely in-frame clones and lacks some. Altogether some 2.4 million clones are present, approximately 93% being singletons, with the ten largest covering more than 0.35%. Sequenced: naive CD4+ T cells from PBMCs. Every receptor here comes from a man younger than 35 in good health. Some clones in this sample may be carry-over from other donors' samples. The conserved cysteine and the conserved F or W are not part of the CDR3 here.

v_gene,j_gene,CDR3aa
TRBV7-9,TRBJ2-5,ASSPLNLGETQY
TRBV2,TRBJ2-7,ASSAGRSSYEQY
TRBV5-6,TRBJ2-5,ASSPIRGTGPPPKY
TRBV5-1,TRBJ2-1,ASAPGSYFNEQF
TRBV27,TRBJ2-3,ASSLRWPGQGPDTQY
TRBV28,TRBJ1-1,ASSWGLGMGEAF
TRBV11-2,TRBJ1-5,ASSFLSGPNQPQH
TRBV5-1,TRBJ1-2,ASSLEAGYYGYT
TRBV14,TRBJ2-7,ASSQRTGTGLDEQY
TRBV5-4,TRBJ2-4,ASSLGATEVLVKNIQY
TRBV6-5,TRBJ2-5,ASRVSGRETQY
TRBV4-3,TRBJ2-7,ASSQDAQGRYEQY
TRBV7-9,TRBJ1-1,ASSFGPTGRSTEAF
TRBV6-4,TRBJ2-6,ASSDYSSGANVLT
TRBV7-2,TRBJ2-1,ASSLFRTTEQF
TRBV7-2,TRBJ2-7,ASSLGTGTYEQY
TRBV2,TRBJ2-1,ASGLAGYNEQF
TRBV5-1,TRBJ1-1,ASSWNQDPKATRRTEAF
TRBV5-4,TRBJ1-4,ASSTDRVDEKLF
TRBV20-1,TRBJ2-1,SAKAGHEQF
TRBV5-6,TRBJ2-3,ASSLSLERSTDTQY
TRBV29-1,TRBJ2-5,SVEGLNKETQY
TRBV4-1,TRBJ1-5,ASSPPGSNQPQH
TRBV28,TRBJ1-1,ASSQVRGILNTEAF
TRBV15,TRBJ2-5,ATSRVGGETQY
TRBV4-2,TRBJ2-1,ASSQPTLAGGPQEQF
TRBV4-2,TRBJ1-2,ASSVTGVGEGYT
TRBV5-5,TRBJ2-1,ASSSRWGQGYNEQF
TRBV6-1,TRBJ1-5,ASSLTGAEH
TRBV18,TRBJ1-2,ASSPFGTPIYGYT
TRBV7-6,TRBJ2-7,ASTGGQGAGEQY
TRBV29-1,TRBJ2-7,SVFLYEQY
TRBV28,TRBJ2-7,ASSLGGWAYEQY
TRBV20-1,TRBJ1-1,SAGGTTEAF
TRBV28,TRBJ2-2,ASSFDRGRSGELF
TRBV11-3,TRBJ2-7,ASSLHTVNLTGRYEQY
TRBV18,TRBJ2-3,ASSLDVGGASTDTQY
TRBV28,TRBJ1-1,ASSPGGGTEAF
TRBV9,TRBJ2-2,ASSVVGSGSIGELF
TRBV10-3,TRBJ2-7,AISSSAGGSYEQY
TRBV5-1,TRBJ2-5,ASSPDRVGQETQY
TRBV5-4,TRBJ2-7,ASSFRDRGDYEQY
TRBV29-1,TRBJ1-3,SVAGGHSSGNTIY
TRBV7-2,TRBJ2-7,ASSLYRTGSYEQY
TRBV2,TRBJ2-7,ASKPGQHYEQY
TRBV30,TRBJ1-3,AWRLTGNSGNTIY